This TCR beta chain comes out of a study of OX40 agonist ivuxolimab in advanced cancers. Study-level results: Partial responders at 0.1-3.0 mg/kg had among the lowest clonal expansion.

Measured with immunoSEQ multiplex PCR; TCRdb has only the in-frame clones, and not every one. The sample has roughly 56,000 clones; about 86% are singletons. As concerns this clone: No antigen is known for it.

The sequencing used CD4+ or CD8+ T cells sorted from blood, collected in a trial of the OX40 agonist ivuxolimab. This clonotype was obtained from an adult with an advanced solid tumor such as melanoma, head and neck, liver or kidney cancer.

The CDR3 DNA follows: TGTGCCAGCAGTTACTCATCCGGGACAGGGGGCAGTGGCTACACCTTC. It codes for CASSYSSGTGGSGYTF. V gene TRBV6-6 combines with J gene TRBJ1-2, with TRBD1 identical over 12 bases. Germline V gives CDR1 MNHNY, CDR2 SVGAGI (reference sequence). CDR3 length: 16 amino acids. Trimming took 0 bases from V and 7 from J; bases not matched to a gene: 6.